One and the same sample provided the 11 T cell receptor beta chains below, sequenced in a study of spatial heterogeneity in lung cancer. Points from the study as a whole: Tumoral mutation counts were tracked by counts of expanded intratumoral alpha and beta TCRs.

Using its own MiXCR run on the 5' RACE reads, TCRdb lists one record per CDR3 protein. Here the sample spans about 9,300 distinct CDR3 sequences, about 6.7% being singletons. No cognate antigen is known for these TCRs. Time point specified: sample taken at primary tumor resection. Sequencing used lung tumor tissue, obtained at surgery. These receptor sequences come from a male donor with early-stage non-small cell lung cancer.

The chain is built from TRBV6-5 and TRBJ2-7; D unclear. Germline V gives CDR1 MNHEY, CDR2 SVGAGI. V was shortened by 6 bases and J by 5 bases, with 17 bases between the two germline ends. CDR3 length: 14 residues. The CDR3 nucleotides are TGTGCCAGCAGCCCCGATGGACCTCTAGACGAGCAGTACTTC. It codes for CASSPDGPLDEQYF.

The sample holds many counts of this clonotype. The genes are TRBV28 and TRBJ2-1, with D unclear. The CDR3 totals 11 residues. V lost 8 bases, J lost 12 bases, and 14 bases lay in between. Germline V gene data show CDR1 as MDHEN and CDR2 as SYDVKM. CDR3 protein: CASGRSSGQFF. CDR3 DNA: TGTGCCAGCGGTAGGTCATCGGGGCAGTTCTTC. Full variable domain (remainder filled in from reference TRBV28 and TRBJ2-1): DVKVTQSSRYLVKRTGEKVFLECVQDMDHENMFWYRQDPGLGLRLIYFSYDVKMKEKGDIPEGYSVSREKKERFSLILESASTNQTSMYLCASGRSSGQFFGPGTRLTVL.

The chain uses TRBV6-5 and TRBJ2-1; 10 bases align to TRBD2. V was clipped by 5 bases and J by 10 bases; unmatched bases: 8. CDR1 and CDR2 from the germline V gene are MNHEY and SVGAGI. This CDR3 is 14 amino acids long. The DNA for the CDR3 is TGTGCCAGCAGTAGGACCCTGACTAGCGGGGAGCAGTTCTTC. Translation gives CASSRTLTSGEQFF.

The chain couples TRBV28 to TRBJ2-5; D may be TRBD1 or TRBD2 (6 bases each). Germline CDR1 is MDHEN and CDR2 is SYDVKM. With 5 bases removed from V and 10 bases from J, the gap between germline ends came to 20 bases. The CDR3 spans 14 residues. This CDR3 is CASSAVGRGEVQYF. CDR3 bases: TGTGCCAGCAGTGCCGTTGGAAGGGGGGAAGTCCAGTACTTC.

By sample fraction, this clonotype is medium-sized. The chain joins TRBV5-1 to TRBJ2-5; D might be TRBD2 (5 bases). Germline lookup yields CDR1 SGHRS and CDR2 YFSETQ. The CDR3 covers 16 residues. V lost 3 bases and J 5 bases, leaving 20 bases between the germline ends. CDR3 DNA: TGCGCCAGCAGCTCCGTGGGTAGCGTCAGTGCGGAGACCCAGTACTTC. The encoded protein is CASSSVGSVSAETQYF.

The chain carries TRBV9 and TRBJ2-3, with 7 positions matching TRBD2. The germline V gene has CDR1 SGDLS and CDR2 YYNGEE. The V segment lost 2 bases and the J segment 1 base; nucleotides outside the gene matches: 10. This CDR3 contains 17 residues. The CDR3 region is CASSVEHGAGGTDTQYF. CDR3 coding DNA: TGTGCCAGCAGCGTTGAACATGGGGCGGGGGGCACAGATACGCAGTATTTT.

In its sample, this clonotype is large. The V gene is TRBV5-1, the J gene TRBJ2-3; D is unresolved. The V gene lost 2 bases and the J gene lost 0 bases, with 7 bases spanning the gap. The CDR3 extends over 14 amino acids. Germline V gene sequence: CDR1 SGHRS, CDR2 YFSETQ. The CDR3: CASSLLLSTDTQYF. In DNA form, the CDR3 reads TGCGCCAGCAGCTTACTCCTTAGCACAGATACGCAGTATTTT.

The J gene is TRBJ2-5, the V gene TRBV5-6; possible D gene TRBD2, 5 bases. The CDR3 has 14 residues. Germline loops: CDR1 SGHDT, CDR2 YYEEEE. Deletions cut 4 bases from V and 1 base from J, with 11 bases between. In DNA form, the CDR3 reads TGTGCCAGCAGCACCCGGGAAACCCAAGAGACCCAGTACTTC. This encodes CASSTRETQETQYF.

Many counts were recorded for this clonotype. The CDR3 nucleotides are TGTGCCAGCAGCGAGGACAGGGCGAACATTCAGTACTTC. This encodes CASSEDRANIQYF. V usage is TRBV3-1 and J usage is TRBJ2-4; TRBD1 matches 8 bases. The germline CDR1 and CDR2 sequences are LGHDT and YNNKEL (reference sequence). The V and J ends lost 5 bases and 7 bases, in that order; junction bases with no gene match: 4. The CDR3 runs to 13 residues.

Ten or more counts support this clonotype. This rearrangement joins TRBV10-3 to TRBJ2-2; 11 bases match TRBD1. V lost 7 bases and J lost 4; bases outside the gene matches: 2. Looked up from germline, CDR1 is ENHRY and CDR2 is SYGVKD. The CDR3 length is 14 residues. The chain's CDR3 is CAIMDRGRTGELFF. For the CDR3, the DNA is TGTGCCATCATGGACAGGGGGCGCACCGGGGAGCTGTTTTTT.

The CDR3 protein is CASSFGQANQPQHF. The CDR3 DNA reads as TGTGCCAGCAGCTTCGGACAGGCTAATCAGCCCCAGCATTTT. This sequence joins TRBV28 and TRBJ1-5, with 7 bases identical to TRBD1. Germline CDR1 reads MDHEN; CDR2 reads SYDVKM. The ends lost 6 bases at V and 4 bases at J; junction bases unmatched: 6. This CDR3 contains 14 residues.